The sequence of this T cell receptor beta chain was determined in a study of cytomegalovirus exposure and HLA in healthy donors. As concerns this clone: Its antigen is as yet unknown.

60 Vbeta and 13 Jbeta primers were used in PCR. TCRdb's table, derived via immunoSEQ multiplex PCR, lists solely in-frame clones and lacks some. The data contain 120,000 or so clones, approximately 71% of them singletons. Study results and caveats: Researchers had no immune exposure information except CMV serostatus available.

Germline V lookup: CDR1 GTSNPN, CDR2 SVGIG (reference sequence). The CDR3 contains 13 residues. V dropped 6 bases and J dropped 0; count of bases not matched to a gene: 4. The TCR sequence derives from a woman aged 45-65 years in good health and CMV-seronegative. The source material was PBMCs. The rearrangement links TRBV30 to TRBJ2-7; 8 bases align to TRBD2. This CDR3 reads CACRGGASYEQYF. The CDR3, as DNA: TGTGCCTGCCGGGGGGGGGCCTCCTACGAGCAGTACTTC. The full variable domain, rest sourced from reference TRBV30 and TRBJ2-7, is SQTIHQWPATLVQPVGSPLSLECTVEGTSNPNLYWYRQAAGRGLQLLFYSVGIGQISSEVPQNLSASRPQDRQFILSSKKLLLSDSGFYLCACRGGASYEQYFGPGTRLTVT.